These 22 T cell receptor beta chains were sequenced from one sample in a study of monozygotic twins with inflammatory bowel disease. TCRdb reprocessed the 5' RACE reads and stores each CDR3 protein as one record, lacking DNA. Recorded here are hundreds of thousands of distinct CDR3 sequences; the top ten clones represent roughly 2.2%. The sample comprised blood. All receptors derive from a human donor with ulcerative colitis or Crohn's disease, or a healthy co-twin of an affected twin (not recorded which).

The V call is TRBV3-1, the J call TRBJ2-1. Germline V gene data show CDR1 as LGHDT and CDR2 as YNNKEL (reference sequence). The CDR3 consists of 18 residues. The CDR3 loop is CASSPRDGLALSVGEQFF.

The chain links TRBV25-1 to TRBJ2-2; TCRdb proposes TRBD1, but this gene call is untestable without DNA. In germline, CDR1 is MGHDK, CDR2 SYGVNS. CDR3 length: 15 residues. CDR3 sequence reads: CASSQRTGGTGELFF.

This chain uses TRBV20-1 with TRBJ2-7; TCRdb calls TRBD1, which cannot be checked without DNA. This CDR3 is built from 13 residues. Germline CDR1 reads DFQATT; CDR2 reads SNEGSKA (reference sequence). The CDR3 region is CSADSRGLDEQYF.

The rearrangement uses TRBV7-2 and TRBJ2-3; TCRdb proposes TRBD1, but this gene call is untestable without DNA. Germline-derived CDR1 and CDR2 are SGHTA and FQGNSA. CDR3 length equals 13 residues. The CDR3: CASRHGGTDTQYF.

CDR3 sequence reads: CASSSPVKGTDTQYF. The chain combines TRBV5-1 with TRBJ2-3; there is no DNA to check the TCRdb D call of TRBD1. The CDR3 has 15 amino acids. CDR1 and CDR2 (germline): SGHRS, YFSETQ.

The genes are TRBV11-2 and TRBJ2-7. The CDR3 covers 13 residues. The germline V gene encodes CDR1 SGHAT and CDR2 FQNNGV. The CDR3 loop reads CASSSQEAYEQYF.

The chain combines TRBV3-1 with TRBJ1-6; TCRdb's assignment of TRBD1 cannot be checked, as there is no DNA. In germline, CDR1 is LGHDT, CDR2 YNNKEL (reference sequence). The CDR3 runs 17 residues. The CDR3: CASSRGGGRSINSPLHF.

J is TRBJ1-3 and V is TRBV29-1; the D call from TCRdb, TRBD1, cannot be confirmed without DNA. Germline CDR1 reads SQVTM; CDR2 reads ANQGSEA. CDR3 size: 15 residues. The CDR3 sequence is CSALVQDRPRGTIYF.

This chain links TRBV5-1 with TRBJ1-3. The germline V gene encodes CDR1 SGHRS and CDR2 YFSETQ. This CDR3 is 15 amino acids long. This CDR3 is CASSFTGLGGNTIYF.

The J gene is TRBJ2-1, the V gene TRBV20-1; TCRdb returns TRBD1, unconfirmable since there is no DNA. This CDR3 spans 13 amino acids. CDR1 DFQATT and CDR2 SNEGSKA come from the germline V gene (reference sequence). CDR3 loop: CSARDLGGDEQFF.

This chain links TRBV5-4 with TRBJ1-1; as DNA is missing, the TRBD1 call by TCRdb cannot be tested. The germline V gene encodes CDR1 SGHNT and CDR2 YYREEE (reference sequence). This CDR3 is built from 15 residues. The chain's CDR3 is CASSLGGKLDTEAFF.

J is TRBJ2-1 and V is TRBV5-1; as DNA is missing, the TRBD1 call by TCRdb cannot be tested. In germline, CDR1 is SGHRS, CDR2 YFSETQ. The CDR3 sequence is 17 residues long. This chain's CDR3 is CASSFWLGQDYYNEQFF. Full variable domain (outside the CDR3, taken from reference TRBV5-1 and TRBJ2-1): KAGVTQTPRYLIKTRGQQVTLSCSPISGHRSVSWYQQTPGQGLQFLFEYFSETQRNKGNFPGRFSGRQFSNSRSEMNVSTLELGDSALYLCASSFWLGQDYYNEQFFGPGTRLTVL.

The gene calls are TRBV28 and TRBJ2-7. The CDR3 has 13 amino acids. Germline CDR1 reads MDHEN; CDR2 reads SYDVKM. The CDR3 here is CASTLGVGYEQYF.

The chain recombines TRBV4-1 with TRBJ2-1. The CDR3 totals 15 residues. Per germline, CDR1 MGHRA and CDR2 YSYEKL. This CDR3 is CASSQDLAPYNEQFF.

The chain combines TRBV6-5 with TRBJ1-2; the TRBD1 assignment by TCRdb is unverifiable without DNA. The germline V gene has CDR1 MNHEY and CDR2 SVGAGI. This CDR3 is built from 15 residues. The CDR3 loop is CASSYGGQGNYGYTF.

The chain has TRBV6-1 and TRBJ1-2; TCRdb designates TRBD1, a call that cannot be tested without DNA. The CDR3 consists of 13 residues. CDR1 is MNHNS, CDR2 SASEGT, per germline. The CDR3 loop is CASSEGTGYGYTF.

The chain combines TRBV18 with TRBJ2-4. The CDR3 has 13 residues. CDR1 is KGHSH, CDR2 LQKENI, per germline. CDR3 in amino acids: CASSPPSFNIQYF.

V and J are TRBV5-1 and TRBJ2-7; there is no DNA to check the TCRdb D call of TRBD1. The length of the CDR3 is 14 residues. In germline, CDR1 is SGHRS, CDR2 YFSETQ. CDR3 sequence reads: CASSPTGVVYEQYF.

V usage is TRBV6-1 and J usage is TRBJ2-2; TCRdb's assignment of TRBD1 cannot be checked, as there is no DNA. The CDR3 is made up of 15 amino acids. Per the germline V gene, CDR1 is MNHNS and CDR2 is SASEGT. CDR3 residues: CASSRTGVNTGELFF.

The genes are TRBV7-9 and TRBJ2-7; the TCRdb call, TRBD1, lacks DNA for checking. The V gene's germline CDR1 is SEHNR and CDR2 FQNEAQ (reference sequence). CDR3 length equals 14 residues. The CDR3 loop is CASSSPKSGHEQYF.

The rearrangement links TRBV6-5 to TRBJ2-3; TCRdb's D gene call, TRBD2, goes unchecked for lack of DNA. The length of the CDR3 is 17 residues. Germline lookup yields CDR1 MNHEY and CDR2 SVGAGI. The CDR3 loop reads CASSYGRSRVGTDTQYF.

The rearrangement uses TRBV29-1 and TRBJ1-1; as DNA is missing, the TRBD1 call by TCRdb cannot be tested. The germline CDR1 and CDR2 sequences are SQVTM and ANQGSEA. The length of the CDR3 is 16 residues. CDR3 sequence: CSVSLARGVMGTEAFF.